This T cell receptor (beta chain) was sequenced during a study of cytomegalovirus exposure and HLA in healthy donors. Points from the study as a whole: For cytomegalovirus status, the classifier reportedly gave diagnoses with high specificity and sensitivity. As a later analysis revealed, the rate of TCR association differed by HLA locus, with DRB1 most and HLA-C fewest.

As for this clone: Its antigen is unknown.

Primers for the PCR totalled 60 Vbeta and 13 Jbeta. This table comes from immunoSEQ multiplex PCR, and its TCRdb copy is limited to in-frame clones, with some not included. The data show about 83,000 clones, and the top ten clones hold less than 5%. The trim removed 4 bases at V and 7 bases at J, leaving 12 bases unmatched. The CDR3 sequence is 16 residues long. Germline V gives CDR1 SGHDT, CDR2 YYEEEE. The chain recombines TRBV5-6 with TRBJ2-1; 9 positions match TRBD2. Sequences were obtained from PBMCs. This sequence originates from a man between 18 and 35 years old in good health and CMV-seropositive. CDR3 in DNA: TGTGCCAGCAGCCAGGGCGCTAGCGGGACCCATAATGAGCAGTTCTTC. This sequence encodes CASSQGASGTHNEQFF.